The rows below give T cell receptor beta chains drawn from one sample of a study of cytomegalovirus exposure and HLA in healthy donors. Generated by immunoSEQ multiplex PCR, the TCRdb table keeps only in-frame clones and is missing some. The data hold about 200,000 clones, with around 75% observed a single time. The sequenced sample consisted of PBMCs. These receptors were obtained from a woman aged 30 to 39 in good health and CMV-seronegative. CDR3s include the opening cysteine and the closing phenylalanine or tryptophan. A D gene is named only where the DNA matches it firmly. The size entry is marked missing in some rows and otherwise reads once, few, many or a size class.

J gene	D gene	clone size	V gene	CDR3 DNA	CDR3 protein
TRBJ1-4	.	.	TRBV7-2	TGTGCCAGCAGCATCAGGAGGGGACCGGTTAATGAAAAACTGTTTTTT	CASSIRRGPVNEKLFF
TRBJ1-2	TRBD1	.	TRBV25-1	TGTGCCAGCAGTGAATCGGGACAGGAATATGGCTACACCTTC	CASSESGQEYGYTF
TRBJ2-3	.	.	TRBV29-1	TGCAGCGTTGAAGGGACAGAATCTAGCACAGATACGCAGTATTTT	CSVEGTESSTDTQYF
TRBJ1-2	.	.	TRBV19	TGTGCCAGTTCTTTGCAGGTAACAGGGATAAGTGATGGCTACACCTTC	CASSLQVTGISDGYTF
TRBJ1-2	.	.	TRBV4-2	TGTGCCAGCAGCCAAGTCCAGGAAGGAGGCTACACCTTC	CASSQVQEGGYTF
TRBJ2-5	.	.	TRBV10-3	TGTGCCGTCAGGCAGGGCGGCGGACAAGAGACCCAGTACTTC	CAVRQGGGQETQYF
TRBJ1-4	TRBD1	few	TRBV6-5	TGTGCCAGCAGTACGGACAGGGGGCGAGGTGAAAAACTGTTTTTT	CASSTDRGRGEKLFF
TRBJ1-1	TRBD1	.	TRBV5-1	TGCGCCAGCAGACCCGACAGGGGAAATATGAACACTGAAGCTTTCTTT	CASRPDRGNMNTEAFF
TRBJ2-2	TRBD2	once	TRBV11-2	TGTGCCAGCAGACGAGCGGGATCTCCCGGGGAGCTGTTTTTT	CASRRAGSPGELFF
TRBJ2-7	.	.	TRBV7-8	TGTGCCAGCAGCCCCCTTCGAGGGTACGAGCAGTACTTC	CASSPLRGYEQYF
TRBJ2-5	.	.	TRBV30	TGTGCCTGGAGTGGGCAGGGATTGACCCAGTACTTC	CAWSGQGLTQYF
TRBJ2-7	TRBD1	.	TRBV28	TGTGCCAGCAGTACGCACCCGGGACAGCTCCTATCCTACGAGCAGTACTTC	CASSTHPGQLLSYEQYF